Following are 18 T cell receptor beta chains from one sample sequenced in a study of vaccination and CD4 T cells after COVID-19. Regarding treatment: roughly ten-day PBMC culture with coronavirus spike peptide pools or control peptides (ViraFEST assay). No antigen has been identified for these receptors. Oncomine TCR Beta short-read sequencing was applied to DNA from cultured CD4+ T cells. Each CDR3 protein is one row after TCRdb ran MiXCR on the PCR reads. The data hold about 21,000 distinct CDR3 sequences, with around 50% observed a single time. Sequencing was performed on CD4+ T cells from blood, cultured in vitro. These receptors all stem from a human donor who had recovered from COVID-19.

This clonotype was recorded once. The chain uses TRBV30 and TRBJ2-7; 7 bases fit TRBD2. The CDR3 is 15 amino acids. Losses at the gene ends were 1 base for V and 3 bases for J; bases not matched to a gene: 9. The V gene's germline CDR1 is GTSNPN and CDR2 SVGIG (reference sequence). The CDR3: CAWSAGLEGFYEQYF. The CDR3 DNA reads as TGTGCCTGGAGTGCAGGACTAGAAGGATTCTACGAGCAGTACTTC.

The CDR3 DNA sequence: TGTGCCAGCAGTTTATCCCGACAGAACTATGGCTACACCTTC. Its translation is CASSLSRQNYGYTF. This chain joins TRBV27 and TRBJ1-2; weak D call: TRBD1 (5 bases). Germline-derived CDR1 and CDR2 are MNHEY and SMNVEV (reference sequence). The CDR3 totals 14 residues. With 0 bases removed from V and 2 bases from J, the gap between germline ends came to 7 bases.

In this sample, this clonotype turned up a few times. This sequence joins TRBV19 and TRBJ2-1, with a tentative D call TRBD1 (6 bases). Germline V gene lookup returns CDR1 LNHDA and CDR2 SQIVND (reference sequence). The V and J ends lost 7 bases and 7 bases respectively, with 17 bases between them. The CDR3 length is 14 residues. CDR3 nucleotides: TGTGCCAGTATGTTCTCCGGGACACCAAATGAGCAGTTCTTC. Translated: CASMFSGTPNEQFF.

This rearrangement joins TRBV27 to TRBJ1-2, with D uncertain. The CDR3 is 13 amino acids. Trimming cost V 3 bases and J 7 bases, with 12 bases left between them. CDR1 and CDR2 from the germline V gene are MNHEY and SMNVEV (reference sequence). The CDR3 here is CASSLAGYSGYTF. CDR3 DNA sequence: TGTGCCAGCAGTTTGGCGGGCTATAGTGGCTACACCTTC.

J is TRBJ2-7 and V is TRBV15, with TRBD1 as a possible D gene (6 bases). Trimming pared 3 bases from V and 2 bases from J, leaving 17 bases between. The CDR3 loop spans 16 amino acids. The V gene's germline CDR1 is LNHNV and CDR2 YYDKDF (reference sequence). This chain's CDR3 is CATSSRATGDPYEQYF. CDR3 in DNA: TGTGCCACCAGCAGTAGAGCGACAGGCGATCCCTACGAGCAGTACTTC.

This chain connects TRBV19 to TRBJ2-3, with 7 bases aligning to TRBD1. The V segment lost 5 bases and the J segment 2 bases; nucleotides outside the gene matches: 13. Germline V CDR1 and CDR2: LNHDA, SQIVND (reference sequence). The CDR3 is made up of 17 amino acids. The CDR3, as DNA: TGTGCCAGTAGTCAACCTACAGGGGTTGGGGACACAGATACGCAGTATTTT. This gives the protein CASSQPTGVGDTDTQYF.

This chain joins TRBV28 and TRBJ1-2; 7 nucleotides line up with TRBD1. Trimming at V came to 2 bases and at J to 7 bases, leaving 10 bases not matched to a gene. The germline CDR1 and CDR2 sequences are MDHEN and SYDVKM. The CDR3 runs 15 residues. CDR3 sequence reads: CASSLTPGGLGGYTF. CDR3 DNA: TGTGCCAGCAGTTTAACTCCAGGGGGATTAGGTGGCTACACCTTC.

V and J are TRBV30 and TRBJ1-2; 9 bases align to TRBD1. From germline, CDR1 is GTSNPN and CDR2 SVGIG (reference sequence). The CDR3 runs to 13 residues. The junction had 5 bases not matched to a gene; V was cut back by 5 bases and J by 4 bases. The DNA of the CDR3 is TGTGCCTGGGGGACAGGGAATACCTATGGCTACACCTTC. Amino acids: CAWGTGNTYGYTF.

This sequence joins TRBV7-2 and TRBJ1-6; 9 positions agree with TRBD1. Trimming took 1 base from V and 9 from J; bases not matched to a gene: 4. This CDR3 has 15 amino acids. Looked up from germline, CDR1 is SGHTA and CDR2 is FQGNSA. CDR3 sequence: CASSLVGTGRSPLHF. CDR3 nucleotide sequence: TGTGCCAGCAGCTTAGTCGGGACAGGGCGTTCACCCCTCCACTTT.

This chain uses TRBV7-3 with TRBJ2-1; D possibly corresponds to TRBD2 (7 bases). V lost 0 bases and J 6 bases, leaving 9 bases between the germline ends. This CDR3 has 14 amino acids. The germline gives CDR1 SGHTA, CDR2 FQGTGA. The CDR3 region has the DNA TGTGCCAGCAGCTTAACAGGGGGGGGCAATGAGCAGTTCTTC. Its translation is CASSLTGGGNEQFF.

V and J are TRBV28 and TRBJ1-2; D is unresolved. Germline V CDR1 and CDR2: MDHEN, SYDVKM. The ends were cut back, 7 bases at V and 2 bases at J, with 5 bases in the middle. CDR3 size: 11 residues. CDR3 region: CASTGNYGYTF. CDR3 DNA: TGTGCCAGCACGGGAAACTATGGCTACACCTTC.

The chain uses TRBV29-1 and TRBJ2-5; D not certain. V dropped 5 bases and J dropped 2 bases, with 3 bases sitting between them. The CDR3 is 10 amino acids. Germline V gene data show CDR1 as SQVTM and CDR2 as ANQGSEA. CDR3 sequence reads: CSVRQETQYF. The CDR3 region has the DNA TGCAGCGTTCGGCAAGAGACCCAGTACTTC.

The chain combines TRBV11-2 with TRBJ2-1; 10 nucleotides agree with TRBD1. The trim removed 5 bases at V and 3 bases at J, leaving 4 bases unmatched. CDR1 is SGHAT, CDR2 FQNNGV, per germline. The CDR3 covers 15 residues. In DNA form, the CDR3 reads TGTGCCAGCAGCGGGGGACAGGGGTTCTACAATGAGCAGTTCTTC. It specifies CASSGGQGFYNEQFF.

Only a few counts were recorded for this clonotype. This chain connects TRBV6-1 to TRBJ1-5; D is uncertain. V was pared by 4 bases and J by 6 bases, with 7 bases between. The CDR3 loop spans 12 amino acids. Germline V gene lookup returns CDR1 MNHNS and CDR2 SASEGT. CDR3 protein: CASSAEGQPQHF. DNA of the CDR3: TGTGCCAGCAGTGCAGAGGGTCAGCCCCAGCATTTT.

The rearrangement links TRBV27 to TRBJ2-5, with TRBD2 matching over 15 bases. The V segment lost 6 bases and the J segment 3 bases; nucleotides outside the gene matches: 2. The CDR3 is made up of 15 amino acids. Germline CDR1 MNHEY, CDR2 SMNVEV (reference sequence). In DNA, the CDR3 is TGTGCCAGCAGGGGACTAGCGGGAGGCGAAGAGACCCAGTACTTC. Its translation: CASRGLAGGEETQYF.

The chain combines TRBV20-1 with TRBJ1-5, with D uncertain. The CDR3 is 12 amino acids. The V gene lost 6 bases and the J gene lost 4 bases, with 10 bases spanning the gap. The germline V gene encodes CDR1 DFQATT and CDR2 SNEGSKA (reference sequence). The CDR3 DNA follows: TGCAGTGCCAAAAGCGGGAATCAGCCCCAGCATTTT. This encodes CSAKSGNQPQHF.

This chain links TRBV20-1 with TRBJ1-1, with 10 bases matching TRBD1. Trimming at V came to 5 bases and at J to 4 bases, leaving 4 bases not matched to a gene. Germline-derived CDR1 and CDR2 are DFQATT and SNEGSKA (reference sequence). CDR3 length: 13 residues. CDR3 sequence (DNA): TGCAGTGCTCCGCGGACAGGGGGCACTGAAGCTTTCTTT. This translates into CSAPRTGGTEAFF.

This clonotype has just a few counts. This sequence joins TRBV10-3 and TRBJ2-2, with a possible D match to TRBD1 (6 bases). The CDR3 length is 15 residues. V was clipped by 9 bases and J by 3 bases, with 17 bases between them. Germline values: CDR1 ENHRY, CDR2 SYGVKD. The CDR3 loop is CAMGGQGRDTGELFF. The CDR3 DNA follows: TGTGCCATGGGTGGGCAGGGGCGCGACACCGGGGAGCTGTTTTTT.